This T cell receptor (beta chain) is drawn from a study of blood T cell repertoires in COVID-19. At the level of the study: Samples of COVID-19 (acute and convalescent) were obtained from the United States, Italy and Spain. Sample material is recorded as cDNA or gDNA derived from T cells, B-cell-depleted T cells, or PBMCs.

Per the authors' pipeline: Estimates of nucleated cell counts were drawn from the amplification of reference gene primers. Using immunoSEQ multiplex PCR, the repertoire was profiled, and TCRdb retains in-frame clones only, with some absent. That table furnishes V, J and clone size, whereas the DNA furnished D and trimming. This table holds about 240,000 clones, around nine tenths found once. Germline loops: CDR1 MNHEY, CDR2 SVGEGT. With V trimmed by 3 bases and J by 4 bases, 7 bases remained unmatched. CDR3 length equals 16 residues. This clone has a single count. This clonotype was obtained from a woman in her 70s with active or convalescent COVID-19. The sequencing input was peripheral blood. The J gene is TRBJ1-3, the V gene TRBV6-2 or TRBV6-3; 9 bases are shared with TRBD1. The CDR3 DNA reads as TGTGCCAGCAGTTATTCACGGACAGGGGAAGGAAACACCATATATTTT. Translated, it gives CASSYSRTGEGNTIYF.